Listed here are 19 T cell receptor beta chains from one sample, sequenced in a study of PD-L1 blockade in urothelial cancer. Indicated time point: pretreatment peripheral blood. The method was immunoSEQ multiplex PCR; TCRdb's version includes in-frame clones alone and lacks a portion of them. The sample has 32,000 or so clones; over 75% are singletons. The sample was PBMCs, taken around atezolizumab (anti-PD-L1) treatment. These receptors all come from a man in his 60s with urothelial cancer.

The chain recombines TRBV10-2 with TRBJ1-1, with TRBD1 matching 9 bases. V was clipped by 7 bases and J by 4 bases; unmatched bases: 10. The germline gives CDR1 WSHSY, CDR2 SAAADI. The CDR3 has 15 residues. CDR3 sequence: CASIQQGAWGTEAFF. As DNA, the CDR3 is TGCGCCAGCATACAACAGGGGGCATGGGGCACTGAAGCTTTCTTT.

V is TRBV5-1 and J is TRBJ2-6; weak D call: TRBD1 (6 bases). Trimming removed 7 bases at V and 0 bases at J, with 20 bases between. Germline CDR1 is SGHRS and CDR2 is YFSETQ. The CDR3 loop spans 18 amino acids. The CDR3 region has the DNA TGCGCCAGCCAAAAGGGGGTCCCGGATAGCTCTGGGGCCAACGTCCTGACTTTC. Its protein is CASQKGVPDSSGANVLTF.

The V call is TRBV2, the J call TRBJ1-6, with 7 bases that match TRBD1. Germline loops: CDR1 SNHLY, CDR2 FYNNEI. CDR3 length equals 17 residues. V trimming: 1 base; J trimming: 9 bases; junction bases outside the gene matches: 12. The CDR3 spells CASSEDGVDRAGSPLHF. The CDR3, as DNA: TGTGCCAGCAGTGAAGACGGGGTAGACAGGGCGGGTTCACCCCTCCACTTT.

This clone was seen a few times. This sequence joins TRBV7-9 and TRBJ2-1, with D uncertain. V shed 2 bases and J shed 0 bases, with 11 bases lying between them. Per germline, CDR1 SEHNR and CDR2 FQNEAQ (reference sequence). The CDR3 has 16 amino acids. The CDR3 protein is CASSLLVESSYNEQFF. CDR3 coding DNA: TGTGCCAGCAGCTTACTAGTGGAGAGCTCCTACAATGAGCAGTTCTTC.

This chain joins TRBV6-6 and TRBJ2-7; TRBD2 matches at 7 bases. This CDR3 is built from 15 residues. J lost 4 bases, V lost 6 bases, and 12 bases had no gene match. Germline values: CDR1 MNHNY, CDR2 SVGAGI (reference sequence). The CDR3 DNA sequence: TGTGCCAGCAGCTCCCTGCGGGAGAGTAGGTACGAGCAGTACTTC. It is translated as CASSSLRESRYEQYF.

The chain recombines TRBV11-2 with TRBJ2-1, with 13 bases matching TRBD2. With 2 bases clipped from V and 9 bases from J, the junction kept 4 bases outside the gene matches. Germline V gene lookup returns CDR1 SGHAT and CDR2 FQNNGV. CDR3 length: 15 residues. The CDR3 bases are TGTGCCAGCAGCTTACAGACTAGCGGGAGGTCTGAGCAGTTCTTC. It specifies CASSLQTSGRSEQFF.

This chain connects TRBV5-1 to TRBJ1-1; D uncertain. The V gene lost 0 bases and the J gene lost 2 bases, with 5 bases spanning the gap. The germline V gene encodes CDR1 SGHRS and CDR2 YFSETQ. This CDR3 comprises 13 residues. CDR3 region: CASSLDSNTEAFF. DNA for the CDR3: TGCGCCAGCAGCTTGGACAGCAACACTGAAGCTTTCTTT. The full variable domain, rest sourced from reference TRBV5-1 and TRBJ1-1, is KAGVTQTPRYLIKTRGQQVTLSCSPISGHRSVSWYQQTPGQGLQFLFEYFSETQRNKGNFPGRFSGRQFSNSRSEMNVSTLELGDSALYLCASSLDSNTEAFFGQGTRLTVV.

This chain uses TRBV10-1 with TRBJ2-7, with TRBD1 identical over 10 bases. J gave up 2 bases and V 2 bases, and 0 bases lay outside the gene matches. Per germline, CDR1 WNHNN and CDR2 SYGVQD (reference sequence). This CDR3 has 14 amino acids. The CDR3 sequence is CASSEGQGAYEQYF. Written as DNA, the CDR3 is TGCGCCAGCAGTGAGGGACAGGGGGCCTACGAGCAGTACTTC.

The sample holds one count of this clone. The rearrangement links TRBV19 to TRBJ1-1; D ambiguous. Trimming removed 6 bases from V and 0 bases from J, with 14 bases in between. This CDR3 is 15 amino acids long. Germline values: CDR1 LNHDA, CDR2 SQIVND (reference sequence). The CDR3 loop is CASRPRVLMNTEAFF. The CDR3 DNA reads as TGTGCCAGTAGACCACGGGTTCTGATGAACACTGAAGCTTTCTTT.

The CDR3 here is CASRRDSYEQYF. CDR3 coding DNA: TGTGCCAGCCGGAGGGACTCCTACGAGCAGTACTTC. V usage is TRBV6-1 and J usage is TRBJ2-7; D possibly corresponds to TRBD2 (6 bases). The germline gives CDR1 MNHNS, CDR2 SASEGT. The CDR3 extends over 12 amino acids. V gave up 8 bases and J gave up 0 bases, with 8 bases separating them.

This chain uses TRBV20-1 with TRBJ2-7; tentative D call: TRBD1 (5 bases). This CDR3 has 11 residues. V was pared by 6 bases and J by 5 bases, with 11 bases between. Per the germline V gene, CDR1 is DFQATT and CDR2 is SNEGSKA (reference sequence). As DNA, the CDR3 is TGCAGTGCATTTCAGGGTGACGAGCAGTACTTC. Its translation: CSAFQGDEQYF.

The CDR3 nucleotides are TGTGCCAGCAGTACGGACAGGGGCACTGAAGCTTTCTTT. Amino acid sequence: CASSTDRGTEAFF. V and J are TRBV7-8 and TRBJ1-1; 9 bases line up with TRBD1. The trim removed 6 bases at V and 4 bases at J, leaving 3 bases unmatched. The CDR3 extends over 13 amino acids. CDR1 and CDR2 from the germline V gene are SGHVS and FQNEAQ.

This sequence joins TRBV28 and TRBJ1-4, with D tentatively TRBD1 (6 bases). Trimming took off 4 bases at V and 5 bases at J, with 23 bases between the two ends. The CDR3 extends over 18 amino acids. Germline CDR1 is MDHEN and CDR2 is SYDVKM. CDR3: CASSSPQGRGPGNEKLFF. The DNA of the CDR3 is TGTGCCAGCAGTTCACCACAGGGCAGAGGTCCAGGGAATGAAAAACTGTTTTTT. The whole variable domain, filled in from reference TRBV28 and TRBJ1-4, reads DVKVTQSSRYLVKRTGEKVFLECVQDMDHENMFWYRQDPGLGLRLIYFSYDVKMKEKGDIPEGYSVSREKKERFSLILESASTNQTSMYLCASSSPQGRGPGNEKLFFGSGTQLSVL.

This clone has just one count. CDR3 DNA: TGTGCCTGGAGTGTAGGACAGATCGCCGGGGAGCTGTTTTTT. It is translated as CAWSVGQIAGELFF. V is TRBV30 and J is TRBJ2-2; D may be TRBD1 (6 bases). CDR3 length: 14 residues. Germline V gives CDR1 GTSNPN, CDR2 SVGIG (reference sequence). Trimming took off 0 bases at V and 6 bases at J, with 11 bases between the two ends.

The J gene is TRBJ2-2, the V gene TRBV19; 10 nucleotides agree with TRBD2. Losses at the gene ends were 9 bases for V and 4 bases for J; bases not matched to a gene: 11. Looked up from germline, CDR1 is LNHDA and CDR2 is SQIVND (reference sequence). The CDR3 sequence is 16 residues long. The CDR3 sequence: CASTFLAGVSTGELFF. The CDR3 nucleotides are TGTGCCAGCACTTTCCTAGCGGGAGTAAGCACCGGGGAGCTGTTTTTT.

The rearrangement joins TRBV9 to TRBJ2-7; 11 nucleotides line up with TRBD1. In germline, CDR1 is SGDLS, CDR2 YYNGEE. The CDR3 consists of 16 residues. V was clipped by 4 bases and J by 5 bases; unmatched bases: 11. Here the CDR3 reads CASSRGPGQGGDEQYF. In DNA form, the CDR3 reads TGTGCCAGCAGCCGGGGGCCGGGACAGGGGGGCGACGAGCAGTACTTC.

The DNA of the CDR3 is TGTGCCAGCAGCGGGGGGATCCACTCCTACGAGCAGTACTTC. Its translation is CASSGGIHSYEQYF. The V call is TRBV7-2, the J call TRBJ2-7; perhaps TRBD2 as D (6 bases). Trimming left V 5 bases short and J 0 bases short, with 11 bases between. Germline V gene lookup returns CDR1 SGHTA and CDR2 FQGNSA. This CDR3 comprises 14 residues.

This clone was seen only a few times. The chain couples TRBV7-3 to TRBJ2-6; D unresolved. Per the germline V gene, CDR1 is SGHTA and CDR2 is FQGTGA. The CDR3 has 17 residues. V lost 1 base and J 4 bases, leaving 14 bases between the germline ends. The CDR3 DNA reads as TGTGCCAGCAGCTTAAGAACCGGGTCGAGAGGGGCCAACGTCCTGACTTTC. This gives the protein CASSLRTGSRGANVLTF.

The chain links TRBV6-6 to TRBJ2-7; TRBD2 matches 7 bases. The germline V gene has CDR1 MNHNY and CDR2 SVGAGI (reference sequence). This CDR3 comprises 16 residues. With 5 bases clipped from V and 1 base from J, the junction kept 11 bases outside the gene matches. The CDR3 nucleotides read TGTGCCAGCAGTCCCCCCCTCTCCGGGGGGTCCTACGAGCAGTACTTC. Encoded protein: CASSPPLSGGSYEQYF.